Listed below are T cell receptor beta chains from one sample, sequenced in a study of early T cells in non-severe SARS-CoV-2 infection. TCRdb re-analysed the 5' RACE reads in MiXCR, keeping a single row per CDR3 protein. The data show tens of thousands of distinct CDR3 sequences, 5.7% seen once. The source was whole blood, collected at baseline. All receptors come from an adult who was a healthcare worker with PCR-confirmed SARS-CoV-2 infection or an uninfected control (not recorded which). Each CDR3 is given with its conserved first and last residue. The D gene is left open where the match is weak. Clone sizes are given selectively: once, few, many, or a class where the clone is expanded.

abundance: few
j_gene: TRBJ1-5
v_gene: TRBV11-2
d_gene: NA
CDR3nt: TGTGCCAGCAGCTTTGCTAGCAATCAGCCCCAGCATTTT
CDR3aa: CASSFASNQPQHF

abundance: NA
j_gene: TRBJ1-5
v_gene: TRBV4-3
d_gene: NA
CDR3nt: TGCGCCAGCAGCCAAAATTATCCGGGGGTAGAGCCCCAGCATTTT
CDR3aa: CASSQNYPGVEPQHF

abundance: NA
j_gene: TRBJ2-2
v_gene: TRBV6-2/TRBV6-3
d_gene: NA
CDR3nt: TGTGCCATCCCAGGGGGGCCGAACACCGGGGAGCTGTTTTTT
CDR3aa: CAIPGGPNTGELFF

abundance: many
j_gene: TRBJ2-6
v_gene: TRBV6-2/TRBV6-3
d_gene: NA
CDR3nt: TGTGCCAGCAGTTACGACTCTGGGGCCAACGTCCTGACTTTC
CDR3aa: CASSYDSGANVLTF

abundance: many
j_gene: TRBJ1-4
v_gene: TRBV9
d_gene: NA
CDR3nt: TGTGCCAGCAGCGTAGGGACAGAGTCGGAAAAACTGTTTTTT
CDR3aa: CASSVGTESEKLFF

abundance: many
j_gene: TRBJ2-1
v_gene: TRBV20-1
d_gene: TRBD2
CDR3nt: TGCAGTGCTAGTCGTAGCGGGGGCAGGAATGAGCAGTTCTTC
CDR3aa: CSASRSGGRNEQFF

abundance: few
j_gene: TRBJ1-3
v_gene: TRBV15
d_gene: NA
CDR3nt: TGTGCCACCAGCAGAGCCACTCCTGAAAACACCATATATTTT
CDR3aa: CATSRATPENTIYF

abundance: few
j_gene: TRBJ1-2
v_gene: TRBV6-2/TRBV6-3
d_gene: TRBD1
CDR3nt: TGTGCCAGCAGTCTTCTCCGACAGGGGAACTATGGCTACACCTTC
CDR3aa: CASSLLRQGNYGYTF

abundance: NA
j_gene: TRBJ1-1
v_gene: TRBV2
d_gene: NA
CDR3nt: TGTGCCAGCAGGGTCCAGGTACGCACTGAAGCTTTCTTT
CDR3aa: CASRVQVRTEAFF

abundance: NA
j_gene: TRBJ1-1
v_gene: TRBV28
d_gene: NA
CDR3nt: TGTGCCAGCAGTTTTTGGCAAACTGAAGCTTTCTTT
CDR3aa: CASSFWQTEAFF

abundance: NA
j_gene: TRBJ2-5
v_gene: TRBV28
d_gene: NA
CDR3nt: TGTGCCAGCAGTTTAACCCAAGAGACCCAGTACTTC
CDR3aa: CASSLTQETQYF

abundance: NA
j_gene: TRBJ2-3
v_gene: TRBV14
d_gene: TRBD1
CDR3nt: TGTGCCAGCAGCCCTCTAGGGACAGGGTTCACAGATACGCAGTATTTT
CDR3aa: CASSPLGTGFTDTQYF

abundance: NA
j_gene: TRBJ2-7
v_gene: TRBV29-1
d_gene: TRBD2
CDR3nt: TGCAGCGCCAGAGGACTAGCGGGGAGGTACGAGCAGTACTTC
CDR3aa: CSARGLAGRYEQYF

abundance: NA
j_gene: TRBJ2-2
v_gene: TRBV4-3
d_gene: TRBD2
CDR3nt: TGCGCCAGCAGCCTAAGGGCTAGCGGTTTCGGGGAGCTGTTTTTT
CDR3aa: CASSLRASGFGELFF

abundance: many
j_gene: TRBJ1-2
v_gene: TRBV7-9
d_gene: TRBD1
CDR3nt: TGTGCCAGCAGTCCGGGACAGGGGAAGTATGGCTACACCTTC
CDR3aa: CASSPGQGKYGYTF

abundance: few
j_gene: TRBJ1-1
v_gene: TRBV5-1
d_gene: NA
CDR3nt: TGCGCCAGCAGCTTACGGGGTGGCACTGAAGCTTTCTTT
CDR3aa: CASSLRGGTEAFF

abundance: many
j_gene: TRBJ1-6
v_gene: TRBV5-1
d_gene: NA
CDR3nt: TGCGCCAGCAGCGGGCAGGGCAATTCACCCCTCCACTTT
CDR3aa: CASSGQGNSPLHF

abundance: NA
j_gene: TRBJ2-1
v_gene: TRBV28
d_gene: NA
CDR3nt: TGTGCCAGCAGTCCCTATTCGGGCAGCCGCCACTACAATGAGCAGTTCTTC
CDR3aa: CASSPYSGSRHYNEQFF

abundance: many
j_gene: TRBJ2-5
v_gene: TRBV5-4
d_gene: TRBD2
CDR3nt: TGTGCCAGCAGATCGGGAGGGGATCTAGGGCAGGAGACCCAGTACTTC
CDR3aa: CASRSGGDLGQETQYF

abundance: few
j_gene: TRBJ1-5
v_gene: TRBV7-2
d_gene: NA
CDR3nt: TGTGCCAGCAGCTCTCGAGGGCAGCCCCAGCATTTT
CDR3aa: CASSSRGQPQHF

abundance: medium-sized
j_gene: TRBJ1-1
v_gene: TRBV27
d_gene: NA
CDR3nt: TGTGCCAGCAGTTTTTCGGGGAACACTGAAGCTTTCTTT
CDR3aa: CASSFSGNTEAFF

abundance: many
j_gene: TRBJ2-6
v_gene: TRBV9
d_gene: NA
CDR3nt: TGTGCCAGCAGCGTCGCGATTTCTGGGGCCAACGTCCTGACTTTC
CDR3aa: CASSVAISGANVLTF

abundance: many
j_gene: TRBJ1-5
v_gene: TRBV30
d_gene: NA
CDR3nt: TGTGCCTGGAGTGTTGGACGTCAGCCCCAGCATTTT
CDR3aa: CAWSVGRQPQHF

abundance: many
j_gene: TRBJ2-7
v_gene: TRBV7-2
d_gene: TRBD1
CDR3nt: TGTGCCAGCAGCTCTCCGGGACAGGGGGCATCCTACGAGCAGTACTTC
CDR3aa: CASSSPGQGASYEQYF

abundance: many
j_gene: TRBJ2-7
v_gene: TRBV19
d_gene: TRBD1
CDR3nt: TGTGCCGTCGCCCCCGAGGGGGCTTCCTACGAGCAGTACTTC
CDR3aa: CAVAPEGASYEQYF

abundance: medium-sized
j_gene: TRBJ1-2
v_gene: TRBV9
d_gene: NA
CDR3nt: TGTGCCAGCAGCCCCAGCAACTATGGCTACACCTTC
CDR3aa: CASSPSNYGYTF

abundance: few
j_gene: TRBJ1-5
v_gene: TRBV18
d_gene: NA
CDR3nt: TGTGCCAGCTCACCCGCCCTAAATCAGCCCCAGCATTTT
CDR3aa: CASSPALNQPQHF

abundance: many
j_gene: TRBJ2-7
v_gene: TRBV12-3/TRBV12-4
d_gene: NA
CDR3nt: TGTGCCAGCAGTTTAGGACGGGCGCCTTTCTCCTACGAGCAGTACTTC
CDR3aa: CASSLGRAPFSYEQYF

abundance: NA
j_gene: TRBJ2-7
v_gene: TRBV7-2
d_gene: TRBD1
CDR3nt: TGTGCCAGCAGCCCCGCAGGGGGTCGAGGATATTACGAGCAGTACTTC
CDR3aa: CASSPAGGRGYYEQYF